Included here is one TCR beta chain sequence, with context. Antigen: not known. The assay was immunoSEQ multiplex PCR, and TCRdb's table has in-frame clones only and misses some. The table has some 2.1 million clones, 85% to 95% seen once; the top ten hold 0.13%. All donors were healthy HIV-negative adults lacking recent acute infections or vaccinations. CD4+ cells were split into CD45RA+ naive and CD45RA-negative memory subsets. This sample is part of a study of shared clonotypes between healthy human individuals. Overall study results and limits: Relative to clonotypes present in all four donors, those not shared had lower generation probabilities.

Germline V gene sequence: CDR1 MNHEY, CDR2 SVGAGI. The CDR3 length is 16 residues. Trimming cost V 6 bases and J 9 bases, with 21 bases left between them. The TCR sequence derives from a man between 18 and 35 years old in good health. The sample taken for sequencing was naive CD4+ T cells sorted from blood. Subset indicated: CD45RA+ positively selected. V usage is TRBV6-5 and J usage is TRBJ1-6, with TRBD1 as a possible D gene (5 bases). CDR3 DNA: TGTGCCAGCAGCTACGACGTCCCCGTGGGGGTTTCACCCCTCCACTTT. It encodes CASSYDVPVGVSPLHF.